This T cell receptor beta chain originates from a study of T cells in Graves' hyperthyroidism and ophthalmopathy. From RNA transcripts, TCR beta CDR3 regions were amplified. RT-PCR in the first round (using the HTBI primer set) targeted the TCR CDR3. TCRdb processed the multiplex PCR reads anew with MiXCR; each CDR3 protein has one entry. The repertoire holds a few hundred thousand distinct CDR3 sequences, with more than 15% as singletons. In its sample, this clonotype was seen once. Its antigen remains unidentified. This may arise from a read error, as a much more abundant clone is one base away. Looked up from germline, CDR1 is GTSNPN and CDR2 is SVGIG (reference sequence). The CDR3 has 13 residues. V was trimmed by 4 bases and J by 9 bases, leaving 16 bases between them. Study-wide results and limits: Classification by a 13 V-J model distinguished ophthalmopathy from stable hyperthyroidism.

The chain couples TRBV30 to TRBJ2-1, with D tentatively TRBD1 or TRBD2 (5 bases each). This receptor was identified in a woman aged 18-29 years with Graves' ophthalmopathy. Material for sequencing was blood. The CDR3 DNA reads as TGTGCCTGGAATGTCCAGGGACCGGGTGAGCAGTTCTTC. Translating it yields CAWNVQGPGEQFF.